This T cell receptor beta chain is from a study of beta chain features in type 1 diabetes. With regard to this clone: Its antigen is as yet unknown.

Study-level findings and limits: Patients with Type 1 diabetes showed moderately but significantly shorter TCRB CDR3s in all four CD4+ subsets. For patients, the naive, central memory and Treg TCRB repertoires appeared more alike than for healthy donors.

It was one heparinised blood draw, averaging around 120 mL, that each donor gave. V was cut by 0 bases and J by 12 bases, with 10 bases left in between. The CDR3 runs 11 residues. The germline gives CDR1 SGHRS, CDR2 YFSETQ. Since all of the isolated RNA was reverse transcribed, expressed TCRB transcripts were what got sequenced. Measured with immunoSEQ multiplex PCR; TCRdb has only the in-frame clones, and not every one. The sample lists 150,000 to 160,000 clones; around 10% were seen once. The TCR was taken from a man aged 18 to 35 in good health. This sequence joins TRBV5-1 and TRBJ2-7; unclear D gene. The sample was central memory CD4+ T cells from blood. In DNA, the CDR3 is TGCGCCAGCAGCTTGGATAGCTCGGTGTACTTC. Amino acids: CASSLDSSVYF.